This TCR beta chain came from a study of OX40 agonist ivuxolimab in advanced cancers. In the study overall: Ivuxolimab was an agonistic, fully human IgG2 monoclonal antibody directed against OX40 (CD134), a costimulatory receptor. Intravenous ivuxolimab was administered to patients every 2 weeks at six dose levels: 0.01, 0.1, 0.3, 1.5, 3 and 10 mg/kg. The dose-escalation cohort was 82.7% male with a mean age of approximately 60 years, ranging from about 20 to 80. Partial responses occurred in three dose-escalation patients, of whom one had hepatocellular carcinoma and two had cutaneous melanoma. Of the roughly 53 patients in dose escalation, about 20 had hepatocellular carcinoma, approximately 15 had melanoma, 9 had renal cell carcinoma and 9 had head and neck cancer. Patients were allowed to have had prior anti-PD-1, anti-PD-L1 or anti-CTLA-4 therapy, and 40% of the dose-escalation patients had previously received checkpoint inhibitors. The paper reports the monotherapy dose-escalation portion (N of about 54 patients) of the phase I ivuxolimab trial. Peripheral TCRbeta sequencing aimed to test whether ivuxolimab altered TCR sequence diversity and caused clonal T-cell expansion. Study-wide findings and limitations: After ivuxolimab, more expanded clones were found on average in CD8+ T cells than in CD4+ T cells. The antigen specificity of the peripheral T cells that underwent clonal expansion was not determined. Low levels of normalized T-cell clonal expansion were also shown by some nonresponding patients. In the 0.1-3.0 mg/kg groups, partial responders were among the patients with the lowest normalized peripheral clonal expansion, particularly in CD8+ T cells. At doses of 0.1 to 3.0 mg/kg, clonal expansion of both CD4+ and CD8+ blood T cells was observed from baseline to week 6.

From its cysteine to its phenylalanine, the CDR3 spans 15 amino acids. Of all the DNA, just the CDR3 is kept, 45 bases in frame from base 1. A distance of 10 bases separates the germline ends of V and J, which lose 1 base and 3 bases respectively. Per the germline V gene, SGHDN is the CDR1 and FVKESK is the CDR2. Genomic DNA was extracted from sorted cells for sequencing of the TCRbeta CDR3 region. The immunoSEQ Assay was used for sequencing of TCRbeta CDR3 regions. TCRdb obtained this table from immuneACCESS and retained in-frame rearrangements with V and J assigned. These tables miss some clones; where compared with another copy, unresolved V genes account for less than half of the shortfall, and the remainder is unexplained. This sample holds over 60,000 clones; roughly 83% were observed only once. 2.1% of the sample lies in the top ten. The trial excluded patients who had a history of autoimmune disease or were on systemic immunosuppression. Peripheral blood for TCR sequencing was collected from all dose cohorts at baseline, on cycle 4 day 1, and on cycle 7 day 1. The samples were drawn from a first-in-human, open-label, multicenter phase I dose-escalation trial of ivuxolimab. Adults with locally advanced or metastatic melanoma, renal cell, hepatocellular, or head and neck squamous cell carcinoma were enrolled in the trial. CD4+ and CD8+ T cells were sorted separately from peripheral blood before TCR sequencing.

On this clone itself: There is no known antigen for this receptor. There are no base qualities to consult, and no much larger clone falls within one base.

The chain was built from TRBV14 and TRBJ2-1, with the D gene not clear enough to name. The material was CD4+ or CD8+ T cells sorted from blood, obtained in a trial of the OX40 agonist ivuxolimab. The TCR originated in an adult with an advanced solid tumor such as melanoma, head and neck, liver or kidney cancer. The base sequence is TGTGCCAGCAGCCAAGGGCCCGCCATCTACAATGAGCAGTTCTTC. Its amino acids are CASSQGPAIYNEQFF.